A few counts support the clone carrying this T cell receptor beta chain. The antigen is unknown. TCRdb reprocessed the 5' RACE reads via MiXCR and lists one record per CDR3 protein. The sample holds 700,000 to 850,000 distinct CDR3 sequences, about 12% seen once. The sample originates from a study of CD8 T cells in ankylosing spondylitis. General study points: Made up of about eight highly homologous variants, a TCR beta motif appeared characteristic of ankylosing spondylitis blood.

Between the trimmed V and J ends, which lost 4 bases and 9 bases, there was a span of 16 bases. Germline CDR1 is SQVTM and CDR2 is ANQGSEA. The CDR3 extends over 13 amino acids. V is TRBV29-1 and J is TRBJ2-1, with D perhaps TRBD1 or TRBD2 (5 bases each). This receptor was identified in a male donor with ankylosing spondylitis. The specimen was blood, either unsorted or a sorted T cell fraction (not recorded which). The CDR3 region has the DNA TGCAGCGTTGTCTCTTGGTCAGGGACTGAGCAGTTCTTC. It encodes CSVVSWSGTEQFF.